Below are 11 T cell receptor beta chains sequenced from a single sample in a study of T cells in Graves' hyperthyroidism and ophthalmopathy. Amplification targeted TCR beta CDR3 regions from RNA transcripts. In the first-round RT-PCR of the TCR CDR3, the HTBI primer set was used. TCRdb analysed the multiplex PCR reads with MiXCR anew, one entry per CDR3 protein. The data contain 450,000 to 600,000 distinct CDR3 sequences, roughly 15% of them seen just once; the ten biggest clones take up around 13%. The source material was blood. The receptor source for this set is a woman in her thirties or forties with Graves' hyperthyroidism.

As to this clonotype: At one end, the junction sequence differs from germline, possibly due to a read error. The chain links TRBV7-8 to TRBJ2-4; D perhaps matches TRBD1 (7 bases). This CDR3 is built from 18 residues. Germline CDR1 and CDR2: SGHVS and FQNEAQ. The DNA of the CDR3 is TGTGCCAGCGGCTTAGCGCCGGCAGGGGGGAATTCCAAAAACATTCAGTACTTC. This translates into CASGLAPAGGNSKNIQYF.

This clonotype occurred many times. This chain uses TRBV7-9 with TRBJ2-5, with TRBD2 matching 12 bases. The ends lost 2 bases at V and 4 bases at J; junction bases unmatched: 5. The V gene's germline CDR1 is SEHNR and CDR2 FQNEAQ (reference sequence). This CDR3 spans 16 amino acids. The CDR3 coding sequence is TGTGCCAGCAGCTTAATCCCGGGACTAGCGGGAGAGACCCAGTACTTC. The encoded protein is CASSLIPGLAGETQYF.

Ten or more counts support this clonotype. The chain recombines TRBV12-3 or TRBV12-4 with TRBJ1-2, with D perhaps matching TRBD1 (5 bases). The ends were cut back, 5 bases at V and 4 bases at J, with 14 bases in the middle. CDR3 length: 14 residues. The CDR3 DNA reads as TGTGCCAGCAGTCTCCGGGACGGTGGCTATGGCTACACCTTC. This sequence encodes CASSLRDGGYGYTF.

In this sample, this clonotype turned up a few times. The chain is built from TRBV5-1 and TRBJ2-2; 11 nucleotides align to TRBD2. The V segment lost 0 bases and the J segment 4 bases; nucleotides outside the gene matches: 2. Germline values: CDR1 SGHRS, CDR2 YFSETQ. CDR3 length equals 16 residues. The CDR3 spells CASSLELAGVTGELFF. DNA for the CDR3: TGCGCCAGCAGCTTGGAACTAGCGGGAGTCACCGGGGAGCTGTTTTTT.

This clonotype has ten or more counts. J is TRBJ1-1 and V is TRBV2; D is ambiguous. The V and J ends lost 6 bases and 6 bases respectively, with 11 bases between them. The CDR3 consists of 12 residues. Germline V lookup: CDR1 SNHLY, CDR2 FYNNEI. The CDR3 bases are TGTGCCAGCAGCACGGGTCCGCCTGAAGCTTTCTTT. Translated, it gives CASSTGPPEAFF.

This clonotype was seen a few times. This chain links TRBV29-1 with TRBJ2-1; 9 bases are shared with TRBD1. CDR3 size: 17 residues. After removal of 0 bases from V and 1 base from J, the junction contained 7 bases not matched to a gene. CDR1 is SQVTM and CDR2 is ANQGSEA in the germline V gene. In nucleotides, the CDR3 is TGCAGCGTTGAAGAGGGTCCGGGACAGGGTTCCTACAATGAGCAGTTCTTC. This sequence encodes CSVEEGPGQGSYNEQFF.

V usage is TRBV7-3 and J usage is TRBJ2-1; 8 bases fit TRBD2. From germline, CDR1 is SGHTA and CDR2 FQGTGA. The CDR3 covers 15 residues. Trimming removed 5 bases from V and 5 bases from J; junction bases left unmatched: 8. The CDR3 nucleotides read TGTGCCAGCAGCCCCGGTCGCGGGAGGAACAATGAGCAGTTCTTC. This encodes CASSPGRGRNNEQFF.

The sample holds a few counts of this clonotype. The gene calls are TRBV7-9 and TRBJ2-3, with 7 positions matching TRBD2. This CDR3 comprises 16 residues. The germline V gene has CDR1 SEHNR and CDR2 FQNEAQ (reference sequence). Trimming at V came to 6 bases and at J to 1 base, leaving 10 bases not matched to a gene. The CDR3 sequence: CASSRGDGRGTDTQYF. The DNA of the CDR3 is TGTGCCAGCAGTCGGGGGGATGGCAGGGGCACAGATACGCAGTATTTT. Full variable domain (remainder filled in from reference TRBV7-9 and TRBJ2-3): DTGVSQNPRHKITKRGQNVTFRCDPISEHNRLYWYRQTLGQGPEFLTYFQNEAQLEKSRLLSDRFSAERPKGSFSTLEIQRTEQGDSAMYLCASSRGDGRGTDTQYFGPGTRLTVL.

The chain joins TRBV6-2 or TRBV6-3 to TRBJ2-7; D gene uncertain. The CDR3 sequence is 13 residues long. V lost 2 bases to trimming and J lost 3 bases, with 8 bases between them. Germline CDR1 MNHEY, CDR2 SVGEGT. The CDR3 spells CASSYGRNYEQYF. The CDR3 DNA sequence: TGTGCCAGCAGTTACGGCAGGAACTACGAGCAGTACTTC.

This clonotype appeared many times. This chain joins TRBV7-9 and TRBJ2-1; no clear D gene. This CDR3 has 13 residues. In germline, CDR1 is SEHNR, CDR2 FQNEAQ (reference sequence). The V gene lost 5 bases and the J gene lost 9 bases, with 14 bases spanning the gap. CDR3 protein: CASSPPVHSEQFF. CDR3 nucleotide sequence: TGTGCCAGCAGCCCACCCGTCCACAGTGAGCAGTTCTTC.

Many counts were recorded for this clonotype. As DNA, the CDR3 is TGCAGTGCTAGAGATCCGGCAGGGGGTAGCTTCAATGAGCAGTTCTTC. Its protein product is CSARDPAGGSFNEQFF. The V and J genes are TRBV20-1 and TRBJ2-1; 7 bases match TRBD1. Germline V gene sequence: CDR1 DFQATT, CDR2 SNEGSKA (reference sequence). The CDR3 extends over 16 amino acids. V gave up 0 bases and J gave up 6 bases; unmatched junction bases: 11.